Reported below is one T cell receptor beta chain. The data belong to a study of memory CD4+ T cells and cytomegalovirus serostatus. Single viable CD3+CD4+CD8-CD45RO+ cells were sorted as the memory CD4+ T cells. The CDR3 runs 16 residues. CDR1 SGDLS and CDR2 YYNGEE come from the germline V gene. V lost 0 bases and J 4 bases, leaving 11 bases between the germline ends. Authors' methods: Out-of-frame sequences were removed, leaving 2 million or so distinct TCRbeta sequences. Produced via immunoSEQ multiplex PCR; TCRdb's table is partial and in-frame only. V and J calls and clone size are those listed in that table; D and trimming were worked out from the DNA. Of 65,000 to 95,000 clones listed, more than 70% are singletons.

The chain has TRBV9 and TRBJ1-6; D may be TRBD1 (5 bases). This receptor was identified in an adult in good health and CMV-seronegative. The sample consisted of memory CD4+ T cells from blood. The CDR3 sequence: CASSVAVGGYNSPLHF. CDR3 DNA: TGTGCCAGCAGCGTAGCTGTCGGGGGTTATAATTCACCCCTCCACTTT.